A selection of T cell receptor beta chains follows, all from one sample in a study of cytomegalovirus exposure and HLA in healthy donors. TCRdb's copy holds only in-frame clones and misses some; the assay was immunoSEQ multiplex PCR. This sample has 55,000 to 85,000 clones, with roughly two thirds found just once. Sample: PBMCs. The source is a woman aged 50 to 65 in good health and CMV-seronegative. Both conserved end residues are part of each CDR3. D genes are given only for firm matches. The listing skips clone size in some rows; elsewhere it reads once, few, many or a size class.

CASSVGLASTDTQYF	TGTGCCAGCAGCGTAGGGCTAGCTAGCACAGATACGCAGTATTTT	15	.	TRBV9	TRBJ2-3	.
CASNYRGGNYGYTF	TGTGCCAGTAATTACAGGGGTGGGAACTATGGCTACACCTTC	14	TRBD1	TRBV28	TRBJ1-2	.
CASSQVGLGGTDNEQFF	TGCGCCAGCAGCCAAGTTGGGTTGGGGGGGACCGACAATGAGCAGTTCTTC	17	TRBD2	TRBV4-3	TRBJ2-1	.
CASSQDAHPVAYNSPLHF	TGTGCCAGCAGCCAAGATGCCCACCCAGTTGCCTATAATTCACCCCTCCACTTT	18	.	TRBV4-2	TRBJ1-6	.
CASSKARGNTEAFF	TGTGCCAGCAGCAAAGCCCGAGGGAACACTGAAGCTTTCTTT	14	.	TRBV21-1	TRBJ1-1	.
CASSRLAGPSYEQYF	TGTGCCAGCAGTCGACTAGCGGGTCCTAGCTACGAGCAGTACTTC	15	TRBD2	TRBV27	TRBJ2-7	few
CASSQDGGTSGPSYNEQFF	TGTGCCAGCAGCCAAGACGGGGGGACTAGCGGGCCCTCCTACAATGAGCAGTTCTTC	19	TRBD2	TRBV4-2	TRBJ2-1	.
CASRDGLAGDTQYF	TGTGCCAGCAGAGACGGACTAGCGGGAGATACGCAGTATTTT	14	TRBD2	TRBV2	TRBJ2-3	once
CASSPRTSGNEQFF	TGTGCCAGCAGCCCGCGGACTAGCGGAAATGAGCAGTTCTTC	14	TRBD2	TRBV7-2	TRBJ2-1	.
CASSPGLGNEQFF	TGTGCCAGCAGCCCGGGACTAGGCAATGAGCAGTTCTTC	13	TRBD2	TRBV5-6	TRBJ2-1	.
CATRPRETTDTQYF	TGCGCCACCCGGCCGCGGGAGACTACAGATACGCAGTATTTT	14	TRBD2	TRBV10-1	TRBJ2-3	.
CASSIRGQTVTGYTF	TGTGCCAGCAGCATCAGGGGCCAGACCGTCACGGGCTACACCTTC	15	.	TRBV9	TRBJ1-2	once
CASRRGTGEREQYF	TGTGCCAGCAGGCGGGGGACAGGAGAACGGGAGCAGTACTTC	14	.	TRBV11-3	TRBJ2-7	.
CASSESPGLAGGETQYF	TGCGCCAGCAGTGAGAGTCCGGGACTAGCGGGAGGTGAGACCCAGTACTTC	17	TRBD2	TRBV10-2	TRBJ2-5	.
CASSAHGYSGNTIYF	TGTGCCAGCAGTGCCCACGGGTACTCTGGAAACACCATATATTTT	15	.	TRBV25-1	TRBJ1-3	.
CASSVGVLDGNTIYF	TGTGCCAGCAGCGTAGGGGTGCTAGATGGAAACACCATATATTTT	15	.	TRBV9	TRBJ1-3	.